These T cell receptor beta chains were read from a single sample in a study of blood T cell repertoires in COVID-19. The repertoire was sequenced with immunoSEQ multiplex PCR; TCRdb's copy has only in-frame clones and lacks some. The repertoire consists of more than 20,000 clones, with almost 90% occurring once and the leading ten covering 11%. Sequencing was carried out using peripheral blood. The receptors shown here come from a man aged 70 or older with acute or convalescent COVID-19. CDR3s include the opening cysteine and the closing phenylalanine or tryptophan.

V gene	CDR3 protein
TRBV29-1	CSVGQGRSYEQYF
TRBV7-3	CASSLGLAAYNEQFF
TRBV19	CASLGQGATEAFF
TRBV21-1	CASSNGSGTVTISYEQYF
TRBV10-3	CAISESGSDSYEQYF
TRBV6-4	CASSDSRQFLRGGYTF
TRBV7-3	CASSLTGGGAEAFF
TRBV5-8	CASSWQGPDTQYF
TRBV9	CASSISASRKEETQYF
TRBV6-5	CASSYSGGKVTEAFF
TRBV7-2	CASSYPGGLNTEAFF
TRBV18	CASSPQQANTGELFF
TRBV19	CASSNRERAADEQFF
TRBV28	CASSSTTDQPQHF
TRBV6-6	CASSPDGHQQETQYF
TRBV19	CASSIFGLFDQPQHF
TRBV11-2	CASSDARNPEETQYF
TRBV2	CASSRTLNNQPQHF
TRBV3-1/TRBV3-2	CASSRQGIDQPQHF
TRBV29-1	CSVAGGEGPTDTQYF
TRBV6-2/TRBV6-3	CASSYSRDRGETQYF
TRBV7-9	CASSRGTAANYGYTF